This T cell receptor (beta chain) was found in a study of CD8 T cell repertoires and HIV-1 epitope variants. On the study more broadly: 1M T cells were kept uncultured as a baseline.

Some clones are missing from TCRdb's copy, which holds only in-frame ones; the method was immunoSEQ multiplex PCR. This sample has 5,400 or so clones, with approximately 66% found just once. The germline gives CDR1 LGHNA, CDR2 YNFKEQ. Trimming took 1 base from V and 12 from J, leaving 12 bases between them. CDR3 size: 13 residues. The study, taken as a whole, reports: Beta chains alone show antigen proliferation, not cytokine profile or function.

This clone has only a few counts. What it binds is unknown. Input material: cultured CD8+ T cells derived from PBMCs. The receptor's source is a male donor with HIV. The V and J genes are TRBV4-2 and TRBJ1-4; D might be TRBD1 (5 bases). The chain's CDR3 is CASSQGSQEELFF. Written as DNA, the CDR3 is TGTGCCAGCAGCCAAGGATCACAGGAGGAACTGTTTTTT.